These 5 T cell receptor beta chains were all obtained from the same sample, sequenced in a study of cytomegalovirus exposure and HLA in healthy donors. Sequencing used immunoSEQ multiplex PCR; TCRdb keeps in-frame clones, though not all of them. The sample lists some 83,000 clones, approximately 95% occurring once. The material sequenced was PBMCs. These receptors were obtained from a woman under 30 in good health and CMV-seronegative.

This rearrangement joins TRBV29-1 to TRBJ2-1; tentative D call: TRBD2 (5 bases). CDR3 length equals 13 residues. Looked up from germline, CDR1 is SQVTM and CDR2 is ANQGSEA. With 4 bases removed from V and 5 bases from J, the gap between germline ends came to 12 bases. In nucleotides, the CDR3 is TGCAGCGTTGGGCAACTAGTGAACAATGAGCAGTTCTTC. Its translation is CSVGQLVNNEQFF.

This chain links TRBV7-2 with TRBJ2-1; TRBD2 matches at 7 bases. J lost 2 bases, V lost 0 bases, and 1 base had no gene match. This CDR3 comprises 15 residues. Germline V gene sequence: CDR1 SGHTA, CDR2 FQGNSA. CDR3 sequence: CASSLARGAYNEQFF. The CDR3 DNA reads as TGTGCCAGCAGCTTAGCTCGGGGGGCCTACAATGAGCAGTTCTTC.

Here the CDR3 DNA reads TGCGCCAGCAGCCAAGTCGACCTCGGGTTTACCTACGAGCAGTACTTC. It yields the protein CASSQVDLGFTYEQYF. The chain employs TRBV4-1 and TRBJ2-7; D call uncertain. The germline V gene has CDR1 MGHRA and CDR2 YSYEKL. This CDR3 contains 16 residues. Trimming pared 1 base from V and 2 bases from J, leaving 15 bases between.

The chain recombines TRBV2 with TRBJ2-1; a weak D match, TRBD2 (6 bases). CDR1 is SNHLY, CDR2 FYNNEI, per germline. The CDR3 consists of 12 residues. V lost 4 bases and J 7 bases, leaving 8 bases between the germline ends. CDR3 nucleotide sequence: TGTGCCAGCAGTGGGGACTGGAATGAGCAGTTCTTC. It codes for CASSGDWNEQFF.

Details on this clone: A read error may account for a junction end that differs from germline. The rearrangement links TRBV2 to TRBJ2-2; possibly TRBD2 for D (6 bases). The CDR3 runs to 13 residues. CDR1 SNHLY and CDR2 FYNNEI come from the germline V gene. CDR3 bases: TGTGCCAGCAGCGAAGCTAGCGCCGGGGAGCTGTTTTTT. Amino acid sequence: CASSEASAGELFF.